One and the same sample provided the 7 T cell receptor beta chains below, sequenced in a study of T cells after posttransplantation cyclophosphamide. Sequencing used immunoSEQ multiplex PCR; TCRdb keeps in-frame clones, though not all of them. The sample has approximately 56,000 clones; roughly 92% are singletons. The sample comprised PBMCs. These TCRs come from a woman in her twenties or thirties in good health and a related stem cell transplant donor.

The chain joins TRBV19 to TRBJ2-1; 7 bases agree with TRBD1. V dropped 6 bases and J dropped 2; count of bases not matched to a gene: 10. CDR1 is LNHDA and CDR2 is SQIVND in the germline V gene (reference sequence). The CDR3 covers 16 residues. The CDR3: CASRPAGTATYNEQFF. CDR3 nucleotides: TGTGCCAGTAGACCCGCCGGGACAGCTACCTACAATGAGCAGTTCTTC.

The rearrangement joins TRBV18 to TRBJ2-7; possibly TRBD2 for D (7 bases). This CDR3 has 13 residues. V lost 3 bases to trimming and J lost 3 bases, with 9 bases between them. The germline CDR1 and CDR2 sequences are KGHSH and LQKENI. The CDR3 sequence is CASSPGGHYEQYF. CDR3 DNA: TGTGCCAGCTCACCCGGGGGGCACTACGAGCAGTACTTC. The variable domain in full, with the rest retrieved from reference TRBV18 and TRBJ2-7, is NAGVMQNPRHLVRRRGQEARLRCSPMKGHSHVYWYRQLPEEGLKFMVYLQKENIIDESGMPKERFSAEFPKEGPSILRIQQVVRGDSAAYFCASSPGGHYEQYFGPGTRLTVT.

The genes are TRBV6-4 and TRBJ1-1; D possibly corresponds to TRBD1 (6 bases). This CDR3 comprises 13 residues. The germline V gene encodes CDR1 MRHNA and CDR2 SNTAGT. Deletions cut 8 bases from V and 1 base from J, with 11 bases between. The CDR3 sequence: CASREGENTEAFF. The CDR3 DNA reads TGTGCCAGCCGCGAGGGGGAGAACACTGAAGCTTTCTTT.

In DNA, the CDR3 is TGTGCCAGCAGTGAAGGCGTGACACTTAAAGCTTTCTTT. This encodes CASSEGVTLKAFF. This chain links TRBV25-1 with TRBJ1-1; D ambiguous. The CDR3 is made up of 13 amino acids. Trimming pared 2 bases from V and 9 bases from J, leaving 13 bases between. Germline loops: CDR1 MGHDK, CDR2 SYGVNS. Based on the CDR3 plus reference TRBV25-1 and TRBJ1-1, the full variable domain is EADIYQTPRYLVIGTGKKITLECSQTMGHDKMYWYQQDPGMELHLIHYSYGVNSTEKGDLSSESTVSRIRTEHFPLTLESARPSHTSQYLCASSEGVTLKAFFGQGTRLTVV.

The chain carries TRBV18 and TRBJ1-1; the match to TRBD1 covers 7 bases. Trimming took 8 bases from V and 0 from J; bases not matched to a gene: 12. Germline loops: CDR1 KGHSH, CDR2 LQKENI. CDR3 length equals 16 residues. CDR3 nucleotide sequence: TGTGCCAGCACGAGGGACAGTTTCGCTATGAACACTGAAGCTTTCTTT. Translating it yields CASTRDSFAMNTEAFF.

The V call is TRBV19, the J call TRBJ1-2; 8 bases are shared with TRBD1. V was pared by 6 bases and J by 0 bases, with 6 bases of the junction left unmatched. Germline V lookup: CDR1 LNHDA, CDR2 SQIVND (reference sequence). The CDR3 covers 15 residues. The CDR3: CASSLRTGTNYGYTF. CDR3 nucleotides: TGTGCCAGTAGCCTTAGGACAGGGACTAACTATGGCTACACCTTC.

This chain links TRBV19 with TRBJ1-5; D not resolved. Deletions cut 4 bases from V and 4 bases from J, with 11 bases between. Germline assignment: CDR1 LNHDA and CDR2 SQIVND (reference sequence). The CDR3 is 14 residues long. The CDR3 loop reads CASSTLARNQPQHF. CDR3 coding DNA: TGTGCCAGTAGTACCCTTGCCAGGAATCAGCCCCAGCATTTT.